What follows are 2 T cell receptor beta chains derived from one specimen sequenced in a study of radiotherapy plus CTLA-4 blockade in lung cancer. Method: immunoSEQ multiplex PCR; TCRdb's copy keeps in-frame clones and lacks some. The sample lists roughly 85,000 clones; 85% to 90% were seen once. This specimen was peripheral blood, taken from a patient treated with radiotherapy plus ipilimumab. These receptors were obtained from a human donor with non-small cell lung cancer that progressed on radiotherapy plus ipilimumab.

The rearrangement links TRBV4-2 to TRBJ2-1; D is ambiguous. This CDR3 comprises 14 residues. Germline loops: CDR1 LGHNA, CDR2 YNFKEQ. Trimming stripped 1 base from V and 9 bases from J, with 13 bases between. The CDR3 DNA reads TGTGCCAGCAGCCAAGCCCTAACGGGCGTTGAGCAGTTCTTC. The encoded protein is CASSQALTGVEQFF.

In this sample, this clone turned up a few times. This chain joins TRBV4-2 and TRBJ2-3, with 8 positions matching TRBD2. V lost 0 bases, J lost 2 bases, and 7 bases stayed unmatched. Germline lookup yields CDR1 LGHNA and CDR2 YNFKEQ. CDR3 length: 17 residues. The CDR3 is CASSQEPAGALTDTQYF. The CDR3 coding sequence is TGTGCCAGCAGCCAAGAACCAGCGGGGGCTCTCACAGATACGCAGTATTTT.